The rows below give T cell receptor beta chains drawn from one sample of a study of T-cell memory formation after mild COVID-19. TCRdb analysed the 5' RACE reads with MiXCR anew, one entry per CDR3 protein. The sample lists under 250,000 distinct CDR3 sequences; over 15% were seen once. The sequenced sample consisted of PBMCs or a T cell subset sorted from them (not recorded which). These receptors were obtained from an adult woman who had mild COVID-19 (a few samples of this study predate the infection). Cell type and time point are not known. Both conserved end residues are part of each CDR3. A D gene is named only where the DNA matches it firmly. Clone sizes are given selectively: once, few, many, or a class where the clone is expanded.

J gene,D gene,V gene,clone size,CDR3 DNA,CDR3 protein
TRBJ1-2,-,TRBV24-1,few,TGTGCCACCTCTGTTGGCGGGCACGGCTACACCTTC,CATSVGGHGYTF
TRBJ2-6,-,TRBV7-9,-,TGTGCCAGCAGCACCCCGTTGTCTGGGGCCAACGTCCTGACTTTC,CASSTPLSGANVLTF
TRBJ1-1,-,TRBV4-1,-,TGCGCCAGCAGCGGTGTGAACACTGAAGCTTTCTTT,CASSGVNTEAFF
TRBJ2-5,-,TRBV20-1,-,TGCAGTGCCCCTCGGGGGACCCAAGAGACCCAGTACTTC,CSAPRGTQETQYF
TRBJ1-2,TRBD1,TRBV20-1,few,TGCAGTGCTAGAAGCGACAGGGCGTCAGGCTACACCTTC,CSARSDRASGYTF
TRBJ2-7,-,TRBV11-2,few,TGTGCCAGCAGCCCCTTCGGGCAGTCATCCTACGAGCAGTACTTC,CASSPFGQSSYEQYF
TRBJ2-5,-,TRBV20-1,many,TGCAGTGTCCCTCCGCCTGGACTGCAAGAGACCCAGTACTTC,CSVPPPGLQETQYF
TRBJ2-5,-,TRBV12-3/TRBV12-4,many,TGTGCCAGCAGTTCTCGGGACTCCGACTCAAAGACCCAGTACTTC,CASSSRDSDSKTQYF
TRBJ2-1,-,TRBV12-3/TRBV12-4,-,TGTGCCAGCAGTTTAGTGGCGGGGTGGGACAATGAGCAGTTCTTC,CASSLVAGWDNEQFF
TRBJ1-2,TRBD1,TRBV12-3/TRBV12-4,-,TGTGCCAGCAGTGGGGACAGGGGCGGTGGCTACACCTTC,CASSGDRGGGYTF
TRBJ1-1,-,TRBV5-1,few,TGCGCCAGCAGCCCCCCGACAGGAGCTAACACTGAAGCTTTCTTT,CASSPPTGANTEAFF
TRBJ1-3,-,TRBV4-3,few,TGCGCCAGCAGCCAAGGGACTCCTTCCTCTGGAAACACCATATATTTT,CASSQGTPSSGNTIYF
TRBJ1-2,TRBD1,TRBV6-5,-,TGTGCCAGCTACGGGGGGGACAGGGGGGACTATGGCTACACCTTC,CASYGGDRGDYGYTF
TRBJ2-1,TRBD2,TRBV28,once,TGTGCCAGCAGTTTATTTGCGGGAGGGAGTCACAATGAGCAGTTCTTC,CASSLFAGGSHNEQFF
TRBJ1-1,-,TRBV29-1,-,TGCAGCGTGGGGTACAAGAACACTGAAGCTTTCTTT,CSVGYKNTEAFF
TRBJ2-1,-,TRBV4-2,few,TGTGCCAGCAGCCAAGATGCATGGGGTGACAATGAGCAGTTCTTC,CASSQDAWGDNEQFF
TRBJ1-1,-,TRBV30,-,TGTGCCTGGAGTGAGGGTGGATGGACTGAAGCTTTCTTT,CAWSEGGWTEAFF
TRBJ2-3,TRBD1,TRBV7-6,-,TGTGCCAGCAGCTTAGTGGGGGGACAGGGGGCACCGGATACGCAGTATTTT,CASSLVGGQGAPDTQYF
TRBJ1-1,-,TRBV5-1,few,TGCGCCAGCAGGGTCGAATTATACACTGAAGCTTTCTTT,CASRVELYTEAFF
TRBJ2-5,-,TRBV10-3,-,TGTGCCATCAGTGAGTCTGAAGCGGACCAAGAGACCCAGTACTTC,CAISESEADQETQYF
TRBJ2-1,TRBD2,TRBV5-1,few,TGCGCCAGCAGGTCGCGGGGGGTCTACAGGGATGAGCAGTTCTTC,CASRSRGVYRDEQFF
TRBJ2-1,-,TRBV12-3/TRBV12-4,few,TGTGCCAGCAGTTTGCCGCGGTCCTCGGGGAATGAGCAGTTCTTC,CASSLPRSSGNEQFF
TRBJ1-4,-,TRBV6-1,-,TGTGCCAGCAGTGAAAGGGACAATAATGAAAAACTGTTTTTT,CASSERDNNEKLFF
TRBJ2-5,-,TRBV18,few,TGTGCCAGCTCACCACGATTCAACAGGGTGGATGAGACCCAGTACTTC,CASSPRFNRVDETQYF
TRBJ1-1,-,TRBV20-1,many,TGCAGTGCTAGAGACCCTATAAAGGGGAACACTGAAGCTTTCTTT,CSARDPIKGNTEAFF
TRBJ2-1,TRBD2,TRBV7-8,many,TGTGCCAGCAGCTTATTTGGGCTAGCGGGGGAATACAATGAGCAGTTCTTC,CASSLFGLAGEYNEQFF
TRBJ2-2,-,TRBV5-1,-,TGCGCCAGCACGCCGGGCCCTGATGGGGAGCTGTTTTTT,CASTPGPDGELFF
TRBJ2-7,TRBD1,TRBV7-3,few,TGTGCCAGCAGCTTAGGCCCCCCGGCAGGGGGCGCGTCCTACGAGCAGTACTTC,CASSLGPPAGGASYEQYF
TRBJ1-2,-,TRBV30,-,TGTGCCGAGGCCCCACATCGCCTCTTATATGGCTACACCTTC,CAEAPHRLLYGYTF
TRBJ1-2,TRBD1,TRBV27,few,TGTGCCAGCAGCCTTACAGGGGGCTTAGGCTACACCTTC,CASSLTGGLGYTF
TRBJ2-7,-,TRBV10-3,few,TGTGCCATCAGTGAGTCAATCGGCCCTTCCTACGAGCAGTACTTC,CAISESIGPSYEQYF